The TCR beta chain described here comes from a study of blood T cell repertoires in COVID-19. Study details: COVID-19 samples, acute and convalescent, were from the United States, Italy and Spain. Nucleic acid was either cDNA or gDNA, and it came from T cells, B-cell-depleted T cells, or PBMCs.

V lost 0 bases and J lost 4; bases outside the gene matches: 3. The germline V gene encodes CDR1 LGHDT and CDR2 YNNKEL (reference sequence). The CDR3 runs to 15 residues. Clones were sequenced by immunoSEQ multiplex PCR, and TCRdb holds only the in-frame ones, with some missing. Of approximately 240,000 clones in the sample, about 80% were seen once. This clone was recorded a few times. This clonotype was obtained from a woman in her sixties with acute or convalescent COVID-19. The rearrangement uses TRBV3-1 (or the pseudogene TRBV3-2) and TRBJ2-3, with 8 bases lining up with TRBD2. The sample taken for sequencing was peripheral blood. The CDR3 here is CASSQDPGGADTQYF. The CDR3 nucleotides read TGTGCCAGCAGCCAAGATCCGGGGGGGGCAGATACGCAGTATTTT.